The 28 T cell receptor beta chains in this list originate from one sample, sequenced in a study of cytomegalovirus exposure and HLA in healthy donors. A multiplex PCR was run with 60 Vbeta primers and 13 Jbeta primers. TCRdb's copy holds only in-frame clones and misses some; the assay was immunoSEQ multiplex PCR. Its clone listing holds 140,000 to 150,000 clones. Sequencing used PBMCs. These receptors originate from a male donor in good health and CMV-seronegative.

The rearrangement links TRBV6-5 to TRBJ2-7; 7 positions match TRBD2. After removal of 6 bases from V and 6 bases from J, the junction contained 5 bases not matched to a gene. The CDR3 totals 12 residues. The germline V gene has CDR1 MNHEY and CDR2 SVGAGI. The CDR3 DNA reads as TGTGCCAGCAGGGGAGGGGAGCGCGAGCAGTACTTC. Amino acid sequence: CASRGGEREQYF.

The chain is built from TRBV11-3 and TRBJ2-7; tentatively, D is TRBD1 (6 bases). Per germline, CDR1 SGHNT and CDR2 YENEEA. The CDR3 is 14 residues long. V lost 4 bases to trimming and J lost 4 bases, with 14 bases between them. Here the CDR3 reads CASSSQGQSYEQYF. The CDR3 nucleotides read TGTGCCAGCAGCTCTCAGGGACAATCGTACGAGCAGTACTTC. The full variable domain, rest sourced from reference TRBV11-3 and TRBJ2-7, is EAGVVQSPRYKIIEKKQPVAFWCNPISGHNTLYWYLQNLGQGPELLIRYENEEAVDDSQLPKDRFSAERLKGVDSTLKIQPAELGDSAVYLCASSSQGQSYEQYFGPGTRLTVT.

The genes are TRBV29-1 and TRBJ1-4; unclear D gene. V was cut by 6 bases and J by 7 bases, with 18 bases left in between. This CDR3 region has 14 residues. Germline loops: CDR1 SQVTM, CDR2 ANQGSEA. The DNA of the CDR3 is TGCAGCGTCATGGGAGGGCAAGTAGGTGAAAAACTGTTTTTT. It codes for CSVMGGQVGEKLFF. Using reference TRBV29-1 and TRBJ1-4 for the parts outside the CDR3, the full variable domain is SAVISQKPSRDICQRGTSLTIQCQVDSQVTMMFWYRQQPGQSLTLIATANQGSEATYESGFVIDKFPISRPNLTFSTLTVSNMSPEDSSIYLCSVMGGQVGEKLFFGSGTQLSVL.

The gene calls are TRBV2 and TRBJ1-5, with TRBD1 matching over 8 bases. With V trimmed by 9 bases and J by 4 bases, 8 bases remained unmatched. CDR1 is SNHLY, CDR2 FYNNEI, per germline. CDR3 length: 14 residues. CDR3 sequence reads: CASSIGDRNQPQHF. CDR3 bases: TGTGCCAGTTCAATCGGGGACAGGAATCAGCCCCAGCATTTT.

The chain employs TRBV2 and TRBJ1-1; 8 bases map to TRBD1. V was pared by 6 bases and J by 0 bases, with 9 bases of the junction left unmatched. Germline V gene lookup returns CDR1 SNHLY and CDR2 FYNNEI. CDR3 length: 16 residues. The CDR3 loop reads CASRNTGTGVNTEAFF. In nucleotides, the CDR3 is TGTGCCAGCAGGAATACCGGGACAGGAGTGAACACTGAAGCTTTCTTT.

Regarding this clone: One end of the junction fails to match germline, which may point to a read error. The gene calls are TRBV30 and TRBJ1-4; D is perhaps TRBD1 (5 bases). The CDR3 totals 13 residues. Germline lookup yields CDR1 GTSNPN and CDR2 SVGIG (reference sequence). The CDR3, as DNA: TGTGCCTGGAGGGGGGGACCCGGAGAAAAGCTGTTTTTT. Its translation is CAWRGGPGEKLFF.

This chain's CDR3 is CASSFRQGSLNTEAFF. Written as DNA, the CDR3 is TGTGCCAGCAGTTTCCGACAGGGATCCTTGAACACTGAAGCTTTCTTT. The chain recombines TRBV6-6 with TRBJ1-1; 7 bases align to TRBD1. This CDR3 comprises 16 residues. Germline assignment: CDR1 MNHNY and CDR2 SVGAGI (reference sequence). The V and J ends lost 4 bases and 0 bases, in that order; junction bases with no gene match: 8.

The genes are TRBV28 and TRBJ1-2, with D possibly matching TRBD1 (5 bases). The V gene lost 1 base and the J gene lost 8 bases, with 17 bases spanning the gap. From germline, CDR1 is MDHEN and CDR2 SYDVKM. This CDR3 is built from 15 residues. The CDR3 is CASSLLGRAQEGYTF. The DNA for the CDR3 is TGTGCCAGCAGTTTATTAGGCAGGGCGCAGGAGGGCTACACCTTC.

The gene calls are TRBV30 and TRBJ1-1, with a weak D call TRBD1 (5 bases). Germline V gene lookup returns CDR1 GTSNPN and CDR2 SVGIG (reference sequence). Trimming cost V 0 bases and J 1 base, with 15 bases left between them. The CDR3 length is 16 residues. The CDR3 bases are TGTGCCTGGAGTGTACCTTCAGGACACAGGAACACTGAAGCTTTCTTT. Translating gives CAWSVPSGHRNTEAFF.

This chain uses TRBV7-3 with TRBJ2-7; 9 bases align to TRBD1. The CDR3 loop spans 15 amino acids. CDR1 and CDR2 from the germline V gene are SGHTA and FQGTGA. Losses at the gene ends were 0 bases for V and 1 base for J; bases not matched to a gene: 1. The CDR3 DNA is TGTGCCAGCAGCTTAACCGGGACAGGGTCCTACGAGCAGTACTTC. This codes for CASSLTGTGSYEQYF.

The chain carries TRBV6-1 and TRBJ1-2; 7 bases align to TRBD1. The CDR3 covers 15 residues. The V segment lost 0 bases and the J segment 3 bases; nucleotides outside the gene matches: 4. From germline, CDR1 is MNHNS and CDR2 SASEGT. DNA for the CDR3: TGTGCCAGCAGTGAAGCATTGACAGGGCACTATGGCTACACCTTC. This codes for CASSEALTGHYGYTF.

This chain joins TRBV7-9 and TRBJ2-7; TRBD1 agrees at 8 bases. V was clipped by 1 base and J by 2 bases; unmatched bases: 10. The CDR3 has 17 amino acids. Per the germline V gene, CDR1 is SEHNR and CDR2 is FQNEAQ (reference sequence). CDR3 amino acids: CASSLGTGPHGAYEQYF. CDR3 DNA sequence: TGTGCCAGCAGCTTAGGGACAGGGCCTCACGGGGCCTACGAGCAGTACTTC.

The rearrangement uses TRBV7-2 and TRBJ2-3; 12 nucleotides match TRBD2. The trim removed 6 bases at V and 8 bases at J, leaving 6 bases unmatched. The CDR3 is 14 residues long. Germline loops: CDR1 SGHTA, CDR2 FQGNSA. Here the CDR3 reads CASSWTSGKGTQYF. The CDR3 DNA follows: TGTGCCAGCAGTTGGACTAGCGGGAAGGGTACGCAGTATTTT.

The CDR3 here is CAWNSGEQFF. CDR3 in DNA: TGTGCCTGGAATAGCGGAGAGCAGTTCTTC. The chain couples TRBV30 to TRBJ2-1; possibly TRBD2 for D (6 bases). The length of the CDR3 is 10 residues. Trimming pared 4 bases from V and 10 bases from J, leaving 8 bases between. CDR1 is GTSNPN and CDR2 is SVGIG in the germline V gene (reference sequence).

The rearrangement uses TRBV13 and TRBJ1-2; D may be TRBD1 (6 bases). Per the germline V gene, CDR1 is PRHDT and CDR2 is FYEKMQ (reference sequence). CDR3 length: 14 residues. V was clipped by 4 bases and J by 7 bases, with 16 bases between them. This chain's CDR3 is CASSSPARGGGYTF. In nucleotides, the CDR3 is TGTGCCAGCAGCTCCCCCGCCAGGGGCGGTGGCTACACCTTC.

V usage is TRBV27 and J usage is TRBJ2-7; TRBD2 agrees at 8 bases. The CDR3 is 16 amino acids. The junction had 14 bases not matched to a gene; V was cut back by 5 bases and J by 5 bases. CDR1 MNHEY and CDR2 SMNVEV come from the germline V gene (reference sequence). The CDR3 loop reads CASSPLRAGDAHEQYF. The CDR3 region has the DNA TGTGCCAGCAGTCCCCTGAGAGCGGGAGATGCCCACGAGCAGTACTTC.

Turning to this clone: Compared with germline, one end of the junction differs, possibly owing to a read error. This CDR3 is also generated by other DNA sequences in the sample. The chain joins TRBV30 to TRBJ1-5; D remains unclear. CDR1 and CDR2 (germline): GTSNPN, SVGIG (reference sequence). The CDR3 contains 14 residues. The CDR3 DNA reads as TGCGCCTGGAGTGTGGCCGGGGGCAATCAGCCCCAGCATTTT. This encodes CAWSVAGGNQPQHF.

CDR3 sequence reads: CASSGLSSGANVLTF. CDR3 in DNA: TGTGCCAGCAGCGGTCTCTCTTCTGGGGCCAACGTCCTGACTTTC. The chain employs TRBV9 and TRBJ2-6; no definite D call. Trimming removed 3 bases from V and 1 base from J, with 8 bases in between. Germline CDR1 SGDLS, CDR2 YYNGEE. CDR3 length: 15 amino acids.

This rearrangement joins TRBV4-2 to TRBJ1-5; TRBD1 might be the D (5 bases). The germline gives CDR1 LGHNA, CDR2 YNFKEQ. This CDR3 has 16 amino acids. V dropped 0 bases and J dropped 3 bases, with 12 bases sitting between them. The CDR3 loop is CASSQEFGRANQPQHF. Here the CDR3 DNA reads TGTGCCAGCAGCCAAGAGTTTGGCAGGGCCAATCAGCCCCAGCATTTT.

This chain connects TRBV5-6 to TRBJ2-1; 10 nucleotides agree with TRBD2. CDR1 is SGHDT, CDR2 YYEEEE, per germline. The J segment lost 5 bases and the V segment lost 4 bases, leaving 9 bases of the junction unmatched. The CDR3 is 16 residues long. CDR3 nucleotide sequence: TGTGCCAGCAGCCCCACTGGGACTAGCGAAAACAATGAGCAGTTCTTC. The encoded protein is CASSPTGTSENNEQFF.

The rearrangement joins TRBV19 to TRBJ1-2; a weak D match, TRBD1 (6 bases). The length of the CDR3 is 15 residues. V gave up 9 bases and J gave up 0 bases, with 17 bases separating them. Germline assignment: CDR1 LNHDA and CDR2 SQIVND (reference sequence). This CDR3 is CASLPEGDTNYGYTF. The CDR3 nucleotides are TGTGCCAGCCTTCCCGAGGGGGACACTAACTATGGCTACACCTTC.

The chain has TRBV7-9 and TRBJ2-7; 8 nucleotides line up with TRBD1. CDR3 length: 13 residues. The junction had 1 base not matched to a gene; V was cut back by 4 bases and J by 2 bases. From germline, CDR1 is SEHNR and CDR2 FQNEAQ (reference sequence). CDR3 sequence (DNA): TGTGCCAGCAGCTCGACAGGGGCCTACGAGCAGTACTTC. It is translated as CASSSTGAYEQYF. Full variable domain (missing parts from reference TRBV7-9 and TRBJ2-7): DTGVSQNPRHKITKRGQNVTFRCDPISEHNRLYWYRQTLGQGPEFLTYFQNEAQLEKSRLLSDRFSAERPKGSFSTLEIQRTEQGDSAMYLCASSSTGAYEQYFGPGTRLTVT.

The gene calls are TRBV19 and TRBJ1-1; D ambiguous. V gave up 3 bases and J gave up 7 bases, with 15 bases separating them. This CDR3 has 14 amino acids. Germline CDR1 and CDR2: LNHDA and SQIVND (reference sequence). CDR3 protein: CASSMEWVGDEAFF. The DNA of the CDR3 is TGTGCCAGTAGTATGGAGTGGGTAGGAGATGAAGCTTTCTTT.

In DNA form, the CDR3 reads TGCAGCGGCCGGGACAGCGCCTACGAGCAGTACTTC. Translating it yields CSGRDSAYEQYF. This sequence joins TRBV29-1 and TRBJ2-7; 7 bases line up with TRBD1. The V segment lost 7 bases and the J segment 2 bases; nucleotides outside the gene matches: 5. CDR1 and CDR2 (germline): SQVTM, ANQGSEA. This CDR3 spans 12 amino acids.

The rearrangement joins TRBV15 to TRBJ1-2; 7 nucleotides match TRBD1. With 3 bases clipped from V and 7 bases from J, the junction kept 8 bases outside the gene matches. This CDR3 comprises 14 residues. CDR1 and CDR2 from the germline V gene are LNHNV and YYDKDF (reference sequence). CDR3 coding DNA: TGTGCCACCAGCAGTGATTTGGGACAGATTGGCTACACCTTC. It specifies CATSSDLGQIGYTF.

The J gene is TRBJ1-1, the V gene TRBV27; possibly TRBD1 for D (6 bases). Per the germline V gene, CDR1 is MNHEY and CDR2 is SMNVEV (reference sequence). This CDR3 contains 13 residues. Trimming removed 10 bases from V and 5 bases from J, with 17 bases in between. CDR3 in amino acids: CATKRRGMTEAFF. For the CDR3, the DNA is TGTGCCACCAAACGTAGGGGGATGACTGAAGCTTTCTTT.

The genes are TRBV4-3 and TRBJ1-2; 7 nucleotides agree with TRBD1. The V gene end was trimmed by 0 bases and the J gene end by 0 bases; junction bases not matched to a gene: 7. This CDR3 region has 17 residues. The germline V gene has CDR1 LGHNA and CDR2 YSLEER. For the CDR3, the DNA is TGCGCCAGCAGCCAAGAAATGGCAGGGGGACCTAACTATGGCTACACCTTC. It specifies CASSQEMAGGPNYGYTF.

The chain combines TRBV18 with TRBJ1-5, with D tentatively TRBD1 (6 bases). Trimming took off 8 bases at V and 4 bases at J, with 15 bases between the two ends. Germline assignment: CDR1 KGHSH and CDR2 LQKENI. The CDR3 totals 14 residues. CDR3 region: CASTRGGQNQPQHF. The CDR3, as DNA: TGTGCCAGCACCCGAGGAGGACAGAATCAGCCCCAGCATTTT.